This T cell receptor (beta chain) was obtained from a study of T cells in Graves' hyperthyroidism and ophthalmopathy. Study information: Pretreatment peripheral blood was obtained at initial diagnosis.

The study enrolled patients aged 18 to 65 with newly diagnosed hyperthyroidism of under 2 months' duration. Based on clinical symptoms, serum thyroxine and TRAb, thyroid ultrasound and orbital computed tomography, diagnoses were reached. This clonotype was picked up many times. The ends lost 5 bases at V and 5 bases at J; junction bases unmatched: 12. Germline V lookup: CDR1 MDHEN, CDR2 SYDVKM. CDR3 length: 17 residues. TCR beta CDR3 regions were amplified from RNA. The study used the HTBI primer set for a first-round RT-PCR of the TCR CDR3. MiXCR was run by TCRdb on the multiplex PCR reads, yielding one entry per CDR3 protein. The sample contains about 570,000 distinct CDR3 sequences, 13% to 15% of which appear only once.

The sequence was obtained from a woman aged 40 to 50 with Graves' hyperthyroidism. Sequenced material: blood. V and J are TRBV28 and TRBJ2-5; 12 nucleotides agree with TRBD1. CDR3 in amino acids: CASSRYLGTGGDETQYF. The CDR3 DNA reads TGTGCCAGCAGTCGATATCTGGGGACAGGGGGCGATGAGACCCAGTACTTC. Using reference TRBV28 and TRBJ2-5 for the parts outside the CDR3, the full variable domain is DVKVTQSSRYLVKRTGEKVFLECVQDMDHENMFWYRQDPGLGLRLIYFSYDVKMKEKGDIPEGYSVSREKKERFSLILESASTNQTSMYLCASSRYLGTGGDETQYFGPGTRLLVL.